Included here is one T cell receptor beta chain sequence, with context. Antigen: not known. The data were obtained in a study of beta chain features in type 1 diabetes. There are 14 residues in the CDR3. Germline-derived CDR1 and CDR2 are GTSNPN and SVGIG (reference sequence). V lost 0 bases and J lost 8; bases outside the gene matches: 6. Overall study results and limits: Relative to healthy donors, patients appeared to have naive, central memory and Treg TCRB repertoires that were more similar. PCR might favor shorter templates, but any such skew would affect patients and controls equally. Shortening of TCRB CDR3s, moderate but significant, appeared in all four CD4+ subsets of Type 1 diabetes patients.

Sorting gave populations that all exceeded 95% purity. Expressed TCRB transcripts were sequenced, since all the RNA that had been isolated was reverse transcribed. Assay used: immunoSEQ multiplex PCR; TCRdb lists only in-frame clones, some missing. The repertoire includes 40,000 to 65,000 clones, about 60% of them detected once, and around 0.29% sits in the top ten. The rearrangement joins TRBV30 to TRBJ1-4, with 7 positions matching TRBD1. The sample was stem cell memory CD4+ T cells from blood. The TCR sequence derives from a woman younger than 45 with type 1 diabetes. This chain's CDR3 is CAWSVGGYLEKLFF. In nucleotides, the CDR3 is TGTGCCTGGAGTGTAGGGGGCTATCTGGAAAAACTGTTTTTT.